This record concerns one T cell receptor beta chain sequence. The antigen is undetermined. Trimming removed 7 bases at V and 1 base at J, with 15 bases between. Germline V gene data show CDR1 as SGHDT and CDR2 as YYEEEE. The CDR3 is made up of 15 amino acids. This entry comes from a study of T cells after yellow fever vaccination. Study results and limitations: Shared CD4/CD8 clonotypes were a small share, likely from convergent recombination. The booster response re-showed most primary clones: roughly 97% CD4, 88% CD8. Repertoires sorted by FACS could include abundant clonotypes that are contaminants from the bulk population.

A 5'RACE template-switching step, the method used to make TCR cDNA, added a universal primer site and UMIs. TCRdb re-called the 5' RACE reads with MiXCR, one entry per CDR3 protein. The sample holds fewer than 650,000 distinct CDR3 sequences, 21% seen once. The J gene is TRBJ1-5, the V gene TRBV5-6, with a possible D match to TRBD1 (6 bases). Here the sequenced sample was PBMCs, taken 21 days after the first yellow fever vaccination. The sequence was collected from a man between 18 and 29 years old who received the YFV17D yellow fever vaccine. This CDR3 is CASSITGFSNQPQHF. The CDR3 region has the DNA TGTGCCAGCTCGATAACAGGGTTCAGCAATCAGCCCCAGCATTTT.